Reported below is one TCR beta chain. Its cognate antigen is unknown. Sorting of CD4+ naive, central memory, regulatory and stem cell-like memory cells was performed via CD45RO/CCR7/CD25/CD127/CD95/CD27. Germline V gene sequence: CDR1 SGDLS, CDR2 YYNGEE. This CDR3 spans 15 amino acids. The V segment lost 4 bases and the J segment 4 bases; nucleotides outside the gene matches: 7. The data were taken from a study of beta chain features in type 1 diabetes. Study-level findings and limits: High TCR expression in some cells could lead to their over-representation in cDNA sequencing. A potential influence of HLA type upon TCRB rearrangement remained unresolved herein.

Sequenced material consisted of expressed TCRB transcripts (all of the isolated RNA was reverse transcribed). TCRdb's copy holds only in-frame clones and misses some; the assay was immunoSEQ multiplex PCR. This table holds more than 350,000 clones, roughly 10% found once. The sample was naive CD4+ T cells from blood. The chain joins TRBV9 to TRBJ2-1; 8 bases map to TRBD1. This receptor was taken from a woman between 18 and 29 years old in good health. The CDR3, as DNA: TGTGCCAGCAGCCCCTGGGACAGGTTATACAATGAGCAGTTCTTC. This codes for CASSPWDRLYNEQFF.